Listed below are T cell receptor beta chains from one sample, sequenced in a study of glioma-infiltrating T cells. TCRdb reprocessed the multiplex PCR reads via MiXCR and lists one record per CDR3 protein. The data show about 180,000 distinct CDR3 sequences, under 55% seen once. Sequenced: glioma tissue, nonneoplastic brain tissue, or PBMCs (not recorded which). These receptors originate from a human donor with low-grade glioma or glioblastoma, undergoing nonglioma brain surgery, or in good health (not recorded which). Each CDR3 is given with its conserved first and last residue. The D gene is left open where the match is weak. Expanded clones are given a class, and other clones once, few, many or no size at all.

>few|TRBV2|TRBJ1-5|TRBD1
CASRVGTDNQPQHF
TGTGCCAGCAGAGTTGGGACAGACAATCAGCCCCAGCATTTT
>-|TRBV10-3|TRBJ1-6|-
CAISDQEAYNSPLHF
TGTGCCATCAGTGATCAGGAAGCCTATAATTCACCCCTCCACTTT
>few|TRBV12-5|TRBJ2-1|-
CASGLLSGGYNEQFF
TGTGCTAGTGGTTTGTTGAGCGGAGGTTACAATGAGCAGTTCTTC
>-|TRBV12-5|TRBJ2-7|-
CASTAGWSEQYF
TGTGCTAGTACAGCGGGTTGGAGCGAGCAGTACTTC
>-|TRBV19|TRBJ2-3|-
CASSISGPRGNADTQYF
TGTGCCAGTAGTATCTCCGGGCCACGAGGGAACGCAGATACGCAGTATTTT
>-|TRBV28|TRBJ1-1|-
CASSLWAGGATEAVF
-
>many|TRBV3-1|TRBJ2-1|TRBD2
CASSQGAGGYDEQFF
TGTGCCAGCAGCCAAGGGGCGGGAGGGTATGATGAGCAGTTCTTC
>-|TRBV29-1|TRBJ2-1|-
CSPANGYNEQFF
TGCAGCCCCGCAAACGGCTACAATGAGCAGTTCTTC
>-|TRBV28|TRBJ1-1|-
CASSYYSEALF
TGTGCCAGCAGTTATTACAGTGAAGCTCTCTTT
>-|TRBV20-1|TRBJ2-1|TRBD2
CSARDIGTSGGNEQFF
TGCAGTGCTAGAGATATTGGGACTAGCGGGGGGAATGAGCAGTTCTTC
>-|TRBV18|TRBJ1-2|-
CASSPNPDFNYGYTF
TGTGCCAGCTCCCCCAACCCGGACTTTAACTATGGCTACACCTTC
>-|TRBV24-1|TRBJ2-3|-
CATSDRSGTHTDTQYF
TGTGCCACCAGTGACCGATCCGGGACTCACACAGATACGCAGTATTTT
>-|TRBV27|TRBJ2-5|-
CASSQSGGLTQYF
TGTGCCAGCAGCCAATCAGGGGGACTGACCCAGTACTTC
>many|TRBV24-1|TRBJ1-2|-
CATSDDDGIRYTF
TGTGCCACCAGTGATGATGACGGAATCCGCTACACCTTC
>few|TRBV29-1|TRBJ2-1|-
CSVGARAGAWGNEQFF
TGCAGCGTGGGGGCGCGGGCGGGAGCCTGGGGCAATGAGCAGTTCTTC
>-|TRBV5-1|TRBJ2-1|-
CASSVGQYYNEQFF
TGCGCCAGCAGCGTAGGACAGTACTACAATGAGCAGTTCTTC
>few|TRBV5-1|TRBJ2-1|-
CASSLDWSNEQFF
TGCGCCAGCAGCTTGGACTGGAGCAATGAGCAGTTCTTC
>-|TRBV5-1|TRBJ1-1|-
CASSFPVGTEAFF
TGCGCCAGCAGCTTTCCCGTGGGAACTGAAGCTTTCTTT
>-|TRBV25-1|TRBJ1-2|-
CANSEGGGRYTF
TGTGCCAACAGTGAAGGGGGGGGGAGGTACACCTTC
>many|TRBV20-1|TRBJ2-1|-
CSAVPLRGLNEQFF
TGCAGTGCTGTCCCTTTGCGGGGGCTAAATGAGCAGTTCTTC
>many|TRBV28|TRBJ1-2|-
CASSLEGYGYTF
TGTGCCAGCAGTTTAGAGGGCTATGGCTACACCTTC
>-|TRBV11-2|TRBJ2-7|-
CASSLDGTEYYEQYF
TGTGCCAGCAGCTTAGATGGGACGGAGTACTACGAGCAGTACTTC
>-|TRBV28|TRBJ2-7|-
CASIFYAGRTYEQYF
TGTGCCAGCATTTTTTATGCAGGAAGGACCTACGAGCAGTACTTC
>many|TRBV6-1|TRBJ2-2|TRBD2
CASSGRLAGGTGGELFF
TGTGCCAGCAGTGGTCGCCTAGCGGGAGGAACGGGCGGGGAGCTGTTTTTT
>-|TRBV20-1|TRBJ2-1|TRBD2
CSARQREGVHNEKFF
TGCAGTGCTCGTCAGCGGGAGGGGGTTCACAATGAGAAGTTCTTC
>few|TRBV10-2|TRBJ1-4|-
CASSESTDFEKLFF
TGCGCCAGCAGTGAGTCGACTGATTTCGAAAAACTGTTTTTT
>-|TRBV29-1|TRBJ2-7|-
CSVETTIYEQYF
TGCAGCGTCGAGACGACGATCTACGAGCAGTACTTC
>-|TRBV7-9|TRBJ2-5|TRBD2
CARSSLAGDGTQYF
TGTGCCAGAAGCTCCCTAGCGGGAGATGGAACCCAGTACTTC
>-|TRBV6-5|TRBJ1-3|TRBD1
CAIKAGTGPGNTIYF
TGTGCCATCAAAGCCGGGACAGGGCCTGGAAACACCATATATTTT
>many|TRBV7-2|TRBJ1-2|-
CASSLPGAYGYTF
TGTGCCAGCAGCTTACCAGGGGCCTATGGCTACACCTTC
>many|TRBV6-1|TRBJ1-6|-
CASSLGESSYNSPLHF
TGTGCCAGCAGTTTGGGGGAAAGCTCCTATAATTCACCCCTCCACTTT
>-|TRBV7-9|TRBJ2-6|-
CASSLSNSGANVLTF
TGTGCCAGCAGCCTTTCTAACTCTGGGGCCAACGTCCTGACTTTC
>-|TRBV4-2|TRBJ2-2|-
CASSQEAITGELFF
TGTGCCAGCAGCCAAGAGGCAATCACCGGGGAGCTGTTTTTT
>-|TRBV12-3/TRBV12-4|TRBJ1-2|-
CASSLSGPRAYTF
TGTGCCAGCAGTTTATCGGGCCCTAGGGCCTACACCTTC
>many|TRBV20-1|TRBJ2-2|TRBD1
CSARQGQGLAGELFF
TGCAGTGCTCGCCAAGGACAGGGTCTGGCAGGGGAGCTGTTTTTT
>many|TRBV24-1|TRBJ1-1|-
CATSLGAEAFF
TGTGCCACCAGCCTCGGAGCTGAAGCTTTCTTT
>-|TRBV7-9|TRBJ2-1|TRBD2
CASSFAHYSGNRLQNNEQFF
TGTGCCAGCAGCTTCGCTCACTATAGCGGGAACCGGCTGCAGAACAATGAGCAGTTCTTC
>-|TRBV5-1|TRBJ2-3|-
CASSLVAGRDTQYF
TGCGCCAGCAGCTTGGTGGCGGGAAGGGATACGCAGTATTTT
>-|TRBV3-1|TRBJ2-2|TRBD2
CASSQDPKLAVARELFF
TGTGCCAGCAGCCAAGATCCTAAACTAGCGGTAGCTCGGGAGCTGTTTTTT
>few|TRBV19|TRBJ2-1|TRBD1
CASKDDRGSSEQFF
TGTGCCAGTAAGGACGACAGGGGCTCTTCGGAGCAGTTCTTC
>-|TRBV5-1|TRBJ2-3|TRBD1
CASSTLGQGGTDTQYF
TGCGCCAGCAGCACACTGGGACAGGGTGGAACAGATACGCAGTATTTT
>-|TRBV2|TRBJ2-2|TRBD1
CASTFDRDSTGELFF
TGTGCCAGCACCTTTGACAGGGATTCTACCGGGGAGCTGTTTTTT